Listed below are T cell receptor beta chains from one sample, sequenced in a study. Profiling relied on immunoSEQ multiplex PCR, and the TCRdb table lists in-frame clones only, not all of them. The sample carries approximately 70,000 clones, roughly 93% recorded once. The sequenced material came from PBMCs. Every receptor here comes from a man aged 40-49 years with rheumatoid arthritis. Each CDR3 is given with its conserved first and last residue. D genes are given only for firm matches. Size values are once, few and many counts, or a class for expanded clones, and some rows have none.

J gene | D gene | V gene | clone size | CDR3 protein | CDR3 DNA
TRBJ1-5 | - | TRBV28 | - | CASSFWGRGSNQPQHF | TGTGCCAGCAGTTTCTGGGGGCGGGGTTCCAATCAGCCCCAGCATTTT
TRBJ2-6 | TRBD2 | TRBV2 | - | CASGTSGRSGANVLTF | TGTGCCAGCGGGACTAGCGGGAGATCTGGGGCCAACGTCCTGACTTTC
TRBJ2-1 | - | TRBV18 | - | CASSNPEQGYYNEQFF | TGTGCCAGCTCAAATCCCGAACAGGGCTACTACAATGAGCAGTTCTTC
TRBJ1-5 | - | TRBV10-2 | - | CASSRDAAGNQPQHF | TGCGCCAGCAGTCGGGACGCCGCGGGCAATCAGCCCCAGCATTTT
TRBJ1-1 | - | TRBV25-1 | - | CASKAAGQIGTEAFF | TGTGCCAGCAAGGCAGCCGGACAGATTGGGACTGAAGCTTTCTTT
TRBJ2-3 | - | TRBV5-4 | - | CASSLWRLDRDTQYF | TGTGCCAGCAGCTTGTGGCGTCTAGACCGCGATACGCAGTATTTT
TRBJ2-7 | TRBD2 | TRBV28 | - | CASSFSGTNEQYF | TGTGCCAGCAGCTTTAGCGGGACCAACGAGCAGTACTTC
TRBJ1-2 | - | TRBV9 | - | CASSVGSTYGYTF | TGTGCCAGCAGCGTAGGCTCCACCTATGGCTACACCTTC
TRBJ2-6 | TRBD2 | TRBV27 | - | CASSLSMTSGGPGANVLTF | TGTGCCAGCAGTTTATCGATGACTAGCGGGGGACCTGGGGCCAACGTCCTGACTTTC
TRBJ1-1 | - | TRBV5-1 | - | CASSRDLGNTEAFF | TGCGCCAGCAGCAGGGACCTAGGGAACACTGAAGCTTTCTTT
TRBJ1-1 | - | TRBV7-3 | once | CASSTRVGNTEAFF | TGTGCCAGCAGCACCAGGGTGGGGAACACTGAAGCTTTCTTT
TRBJ1-2 | TRBD1 | TRBV28 | - | CASSSSGGRQNGYTF | TGTGCCAGCAGTTCGTCAGGGGGACGACAAAATGGCTACACCTTC
TRBJ2-1 | TRBD2 | TRBV4-1 | - | CASSQVWTSGRWNEQFF | TGCGCCAGCAGCCAAGTATGGACTAGCGGGAGATGGAATGAGCAGTTCTTC
TRBJ1-1 | TRBD1 | TRBV28 | once | CATDIIIQGARTEAFF | TGTGCCACCGACATCATAATACAGGGGGCCCGGACTGAAGCTTTCTTT
TRBJ1-3 | - | TRBV7-9 | few | CASSLVGRNTIYF | TGTGCCAGCAGCTTAGTTGGGCGAAACACCATATATTTT
TRBJ2-3 | - | TRBV6-5 | - | CASSYSRWGTDTQYF | TGTGCCAGCAGTTACTCCAGATGGGGCACAGATACGCAGTATTTT
TRBJ2-3 | - | TRBV6-5 | - | CASKARPLGRDTQYF | TGTGCCAGCAAAGCGCGGCCCCTGGGTCGAGATACGCAGTATTTT
TRBJ1-1 | TRBD1 | TRBV3-1/TRBV3-2 | - | CASSPSDRDTEAFF | TGTGCCAGCAGCCCGTCTGACAGGGACACTGAAGCTTTCTTT
TRBJ2-2 | TRBD2 | TRBV28 | - | CASRAGLAGWSGELFF | TGTGCCAGCAGAGCGGGACTAGCGGGTTGGTCCGGGGAGCTGTTTTTT
TRBJ2-1 | TRBD1 | TRBV28 | - | CASHLQGRSYNEQFF | TGTGCCAGCCACCTACAGGGGCGCTCCTACAATGAGCAGTTCTTC
TRBJ2-1 | TRBD2 | TRBV2 | - | CASSELLAGGDEQFF | TGTGCCAGCAGTGAATTACTAGCGGGAGGCGATGAGCAGTTCTTC
TRBJ2-1 | - | TRBV9 | - | CASSVEGEGYNEQFF | TGTGCCAGCAGCGTAGAGGGGGAAGGGTACAATGAGCAGTTCTTC
TRBJ2-2 | - | TRBV7-6 | once | CASSLLGTGELFF | TGTGCCAGCAGCTTATTGGGGACCGGGGAGCTGTTTTTT
TRBJ2-6 | - | TRBV18 | - | CASSPWRIRSGANVLTF | TGTGCCAGCTCACCATGGAGGATACGCTCTGGGGCCAACGTCCTGACTTTC
TRBJ2-2 | TRBD1 | TRBV7-9 | - | CASSFRAGGTGELFF | TGTGCCAGCAGCTTTAGGGCAGGGGGCACCGGGGAGCTGTTTTTT
TRBJ1-1 | - | TRBV19 | - | CASSRYRAGNTEAFF | TGTGCCAGTAGTAGGTATAGGGCAGGGAACACTGAAGCTTTCTTT
TRBJ2-7 | - | TRBV10-2 | - | CASSAMVNSYEQYF | TGCGCCAGCAGTGCAATGGTTAACTCCTACGAGCAGTACTTC
TRBJ2-7 | - | TRBV9 | - | CASSLIPGYEQYF | TGTGCCAGCAGCCTTATACCGGGTTACGAGCAGTACTTC
TRBJ2-3 | - | TRBV15 | - | CATSRPSITDTQYF | TGTGCCACCAGCAGGCCCTCCATCACAGATACGCAGTATTTT
TRBJ2-7 | TRBD1 | TRBV29-1 | - | CSVEGQGREQYF | TGCAGCGTTGAAGGACAGGGTCGCGAGCAGTACTTC
TRBJ2-7 | TRBD2 | TRBV2 | - | CASSLRGGAGEQYF | TGTGCCAGCAGTCTCCGCGGGGGGGCGGGCGAGCAGTACTTC
TRBJ2-5 | TRBD1 | TRBV7-9 | - | CVSSIGTGDQETQYF | TGTGTCAGCAGCATCGGGACAGGGGACCAAGAGACCCAGTACTTC